The present T cell receptor beta chain was sequenced within a study of blood T cell repertoires in COVID-19. At the level of the study: COVID-19 samples from acute and convalescent phases originated in the United States, Italy and Spain. Sources were T cells, B-cell-depleted T cells, or PBMCs; the material itself was cDNA or gDNA.

Original processing notes: Amplifying reference gene primers gave estimates of nucleated cell counts. Assay: immunoSEQ multiplex PCR; the TCRdb copy retains only in-frame clones and omits some. The V and J calls and clone size were taken over from that table, and D and trimming were inferred from the DNA. The sample has 200,000 to 250,000 clones, 92% seen once. The specimen sequenced was peripheral blood. The clonotype originates from a man in his sixties with COVID-19, enrolled during active disease.

CDR3 nucleotides: TGTGCCAGCAGGGGACTAGCGGGAACCGGGGAGCTGTTTTTT. This translates into CASRGLAGTGELFF. The chain combines TRBV6-5 with TRBJ2-2, with 13 bases lining up with TRBD2. J gave up 5 bases and V 6 bases, and 0 bases lay outside the gene matches. The length of the CDR3 is 14 residues. Germline V lookup: CDR1 MNHEY, CDR2 SVGAGI.